The rows below give T cell receptor beta chains drawn from one sample of a study of blood T cell repertoires in COVID-19. Method: immunoSEQ multiplex PCR; TCRdb's copy keeps in-frame clones and lacks some. Of fewer than 500,000 clones detected, about 85% appear once; the ten largest clones hold roughly 2%. Sequenced: PBMCs or T cells enriched from blood (not recorded which). These receptors came from a woman aged 18-30 years with acute COVID-19. Both conserved end residues are part of each CDR3. A D gene is named only where the DNA matches it firmly. Size values are once, few and many counts, or a class for expanded clones, and some rows have none.

CDR3 length: 15
clone size: .
D gene: TRBD2
V gene: TRBV5-4
J gene: TRBJ2-7
CDR3 protein: CASSLVPGGAYEQYF
CDR3 DNA: TGTGCCAGCAGCTTGGTTCCGGGGGGGGCCTACGAGCAGTACTTC

CDR3 length: 14
clone size: .
D gene: TRBD2
V gene: TRBV7-9
J gene: TRBJ2-1
CDR3 protein: CASRFTGGPDEQFF
CDR3 DNA: TGTGCCAGCAGGTTCACGGGAGGCCCCGATGAGCAGTTCTTC

CDR3 length: 18
clone size: .
D gene: TRBD2
V gene: TRBV28
J gene: TRBJ2-2
CDR3 protein: CASSDPVSGSRSTGELFF
CDR3 DNA: TGTGCCAGCAGCGACCCAGTGAGCGGGAGCAGGAGTACCGGGGAGCTGTTTTTT

CDR3 length: 14
clone size: .
D gene: .
V gene: TRBV7-2
J gene: TRBJ2-2
CDR3 protein: CASIPRVKTGELFF
CDR3 DNA: TGTGCCAGCATCCCCAGGGTGAAAACCGGGGAGCTGTTTTTT

CDR3 length: 15
clone size: .
D gene: TRBD1
V gene: TRBV29-1
J gene: TRBJ1-2
CDR3 protein: CSVEGGTGTMYGYTF
CDR3 DNA: TGCAGCGTTGAAGGTGGGACAGGGACTATGTATGGCTACACCTTC

CDR3 length: 14
clone size: .
D gene: .
V gene: TRBV15
J gene: TRBJ2-2
CDR3 protein: CATSRERIAGELFF
CDR3 DNA: TGTGCCACCAGCAGAGAGCGAATTGCCGGGGAGCTGTTTTTT

CDR3 length: 13
clone size: .
D gene: TRBD1
V gene: TRBV2
J gene: TRBJ1-1
CDR3 protein: CASSKDRETEAFF
CDR3 DNA: TGTGCCAGCAGTAAGGACAGGGAAACTGAAGCTTTCTTT

CDR3 length: 14
clone size: .
D gene: TRBD2
V gene: TRBV29-1
J gene: TRBJ2-5
CDR3 protein: CSGEIAGGVETQYF
CDR3 DNA: TGCAGCGGGGAGATAGCGGGAGGGGTGGAGACCCAGTACTTC

CDR3 length: 16
clone size: .
D gene: TRBD1
V gene: TRBV28
J gene: TRBJ1-2
CDR3 protein: CASSQGQFTSNYGYTF
CDR3 DNA: TGTGCCAGCAGCCAGGGACAGTTCACCTCTAACTATGGCTACACCTTC

CDR3 length: 13
clone size: .
D gene: TRBD1
V gene: TRBV5-1
J gene: TRBJ1-2
CDR3 protein: CASSLGGTDGYTF
CDR3 DNA: TGCGCCAGCAGCTTGGGTGGGACAGATGGCTACACCTTC

CDR3 length: 15
clone size: .
D gene: .
V gene: TRBV12-5
J gene: TRBJ1-1
CDR3 protein: CASGHHTGLNTEAFF
CDR3 DNA: TGTGCTAGTGGTCACCACACAGGGTTGAACACTGAAGCTTTCTTT

CDR3 length: 14
clone size: few
D gene: .
V gene: TRBV27
J gene: TRBJ2-7
CDR3 protein: CASSMTPGRAEQYF
CDR3 DNA: TGTGCCAGCAGTATGACGCCGGGCAGGGCCGAGCAGTACTTC

CDR3 length: 15
clone size: .
D gene: .
V gene: TRBV2
J gene: TRBJ2-2
CDR3 protein: CASSITQTNTGELFF
CDR3 DNA: TGTGCCAGCAGCATAACACAGACGAACACCGGGGAGCTGTTTTTT

CDR3 length: 16
clone size: .
D gene: TRBD2
V gene: TRBV2
J gene: TRBJ2-5
CDR3 protein: CASSLGLAGAQETQYF
CDR3 DNA: TGTGCCAGCAGTCTGGGACTAGCGGGAGCTCAAGAGACCCAGTACTTC

CDR3 length: 12
clone size: .
D gene: .
V gene: TRBV9
J gene: TRBJ2-7
CDR3 protein: CASSPQGYEQYF
CDR3 DNA: TGTGCCAGCAGCCCACAGGGCTACGAGCAGTACTTC

CDR3 length: 12
clone size: .
D gene: .
V gene: TRBV7-2
J gene: TRBJ1-2
CDR3 protein: CASSPQGYGYTF
CDR3 DNA: TGTGCCAGCAGCCCGCAGGGCTATGGCTACACCTTC

CDR3 length: 15
clone size: once
D gene: TRBD1
V gene: TRBV6-5
J gene: TRBJ2-7
CDR3 protein: CASRTAGTGVHEQYF
CDR3 DNA: TGTGCCAGCAGAACCGCCGGGACAGGGGTCCACGAGCAGTACTTC

CDR3 length: 15
clone size: .
D gene: .
V gene: TRBV3-1/TRBV3-2
J gene: TRBJ2-1
CDR3 protein: CASSHVGLAYNEQFF
CDR3 DNA: TGTGCCAGCAGCCATGTAGGTCTAGCCTACAATGAGCAGTTCTTC